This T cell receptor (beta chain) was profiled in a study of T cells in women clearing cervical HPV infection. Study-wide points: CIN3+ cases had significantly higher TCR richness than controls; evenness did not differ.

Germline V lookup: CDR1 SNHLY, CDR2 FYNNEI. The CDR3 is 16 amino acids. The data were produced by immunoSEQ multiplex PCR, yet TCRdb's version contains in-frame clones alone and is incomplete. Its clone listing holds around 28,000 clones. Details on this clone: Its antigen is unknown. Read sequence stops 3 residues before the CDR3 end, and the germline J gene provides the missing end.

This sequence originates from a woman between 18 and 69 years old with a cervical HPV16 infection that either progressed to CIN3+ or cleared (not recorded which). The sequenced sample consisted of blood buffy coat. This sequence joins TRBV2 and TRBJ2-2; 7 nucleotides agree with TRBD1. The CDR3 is CASSLTGPSGANVLFF. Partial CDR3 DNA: TGTGCCAGCAGCCTGACAGGGCCCTCTGGGGCCAACGTG.